The rows below give T cell receptor beta chains drawn from one sample of a study of molecular identifiers for immune sequencing clone quantification. One entry per CDR3 protein results from TCRdb running MiXCR on the PCR reads. This table holds around 470,000 distinct CDR3 sequences, around 23% found once. Source material: naive CD8+ T cells from blood, with Jurkat cell RNA spiked in. These receptors were obtained from a human donor in good health. Some libraries in this study had Jurkat cell RNA spiked in. Both conserved end residues are part of each CDR3. The D gene is left open where the match is weak. A clone size is listed for some rows: how often the clone was seen (once, few, many), or a class if it is expanded.

d_call j_call clone_size v_call cdr3_nt cdr3_aa
TRBD1 TRBJ1-4 - TRBV4-1 TGCGCCAGCAGCCAGATTTTGGGACAGCGACTAACTAATGAAAAACTGTTTTTT CASSQILGQRLTNEKLFF
- TRBJ1-1 few TRBV6-2/TRBV6-3 TGTGCCAGCAGTTACCCTACTTTGACCCGCTTT CASSYPTLTRF
- TRBJ1-2 - TRBV20-1 TGCAGTGCTAGAAGCGACAGTGACGCTAACTATGGCTACACCTTC CSARSDSDANYGYTF
- TRBJ1-5 - TRBV28 TGTGCCAGCAGTTTACTGGAGTTAATAGGCAACCAGCCCCAGCAGTTT CASSLLELIGNQPQQF
- TRBJ1-5 - TRBV6-5 TGTGCCAGCAGTTATGGGGGGCCCTATAGCAATCAGCCCCAGCATTTT CASSYGGPYSNQPQHF
- TRBJ1-1 - TRBV4-1 TGCGCCAGCAGCCTTCAGTTTGGGGGGCACGCTGAAGCTTTCTTT CASSLQFGGHAEAFF
- TRBJ1-1 - TRBV6-5 TGTGCCAGCAGTTACGCGGTTTGGGGGTCGAACACTGAAGCTTTCTTT CASSYAVWGSNTEAFF
- TRBJ1-1 many TRBV4-1 TGCGCCAGCAGCCCCCCTTCGTTCGGGACTGAAGCTTTCTTT CASSPPSFGTEAFF
- TRBJ2-7 - TRBV7-9 TGTGCCAGCAGCTTAGTGCTGGGGCGGGCCTACGAGCAGTACTTC CASSLVLGRAYEQYF
- TRBJ2-2 many TRBV7-9 TGTGCCAGCAGCCCCGAAGGATTAACCGGGGAGCTGTTTTTT CASSPEGLTGELFF
- TRBJ2-7 - TRBV7-6 TGTGCCAGCAGCTGGGGACGATCGCAAGAGCAGTACTTC CASSWGRSQEQYF
- TRBJ1-5 few TRBV27 TGTGCCAGCAGTTTATGGGGGGTCGCGAATCAGCCCCAGCATTTT CASSLWGVANQPQHF
TRBD2 TRBJ2-1 - TRBV7-9 TGTGCCAGCAGCTCAGACCCCAGACTAGCGGGACTCATACTTAATCCCAATGAGCAGTTCTTC CASSSDPRLAGLILNPNEQFF
TRBD1 TRBJ2-3 - TRBV5-1 TGCGCCAGCAGCGCTAGCCCCCGGGACAGGGTTCTTGTGACAGATACGCAGTATTTT CASSASPRDRVLVTDTQYF
TRBD2 TRBJ2-3 many TRBV5-1 TGCGCCAGCAGCTGGGATTTAGCGGGGGACTCCACAGATACGCAGTATTTT CASSWDLAGDSTDTQYF
TRBD2 TRBJ2-3 many TRBV28 TGTGCCAGCAGTTTGCGGGGGGGAGGCACAGATACGCAGTATTTT CASSLRGGGTDTQYF
TRBD1 TRBJ1-2 - TRBV6-2/TRBV6-3 TGTGCCAGCTGCTCCCCTGTGACAGGGGTCTATGGCTACACCTTC CASCSPVTGVYGYTF
TRBD2 TRBJ2-3 few TRBV11-2 TGTGCCAGCAGCGGGGTAGCGGGGGGGCAGGATACGCAGTATTTT CASSGVAGGQDTQYF
- TRBJ2-3 once TRBV19 TGTGCCAGTAGTATTTTGGACAGCGCGAATACGCAGTGTTTT CASSILDSANTQCF
TRBD1 TRBJ2-7 few TRBV6-5 TGTGCCAGCAGACAGACAGGGGAGAAGCAGTACTTC CASRQTGEKQYF
TRBD2 TRBJ2-1 - TRBV11-2 TGTGCCAGCAGGATTGAGGCGGGAGGTTCCAATGAGCAGTTCTTC CASRIEAGGSNEQFF
TRBD1 TRBJ2-3 - TRBV5-6 TGTGCCAGCGGCTTGAGGGGGCTGACAGATACGCAGTATTTT CASGLRGLTDTQYF
TRBD2 TRBJ2-1 - TRBV5-4 TGTGCCAGCAGCTTGGGGTCGGGCGGGGGGGCCGCTTACAATGAGCAGTTCTTC CASSLGSGGGAAYNEQFF
TRBD2 TRBJ2-2 - TRBV9 TGTGCCAGCAGCGGAAGACTAGCGGTAAACACCGGGGAGCTGTTTTTT CASSGRLAVNTGELFF
TRBD1 TRBJ2-1 - TRBV15 TGTGCCACCAGCAGTGGACAGGGGTCTGGCGATGAGCAGTTTTTC CATSSGQGSGDEQFF
- TRBJ1-5 few TRBV21-1 TGTGCCAGCAGGACCGAGGTGGCGCCCCAGCATTTT CASRTEVAPQHF
TRBD2 TRBJ2-7 few TRBV11-1 TGTGCCAGCAGCGATGAACCTAGCGGGGTCTACGAGCAGTACTTC CASSDEPSGVYEQYF
- TRBJ2-1 few TRBV12-3/TRBV12-4 TGTGCCAGCAGCGTCCTCGCCCCGGGTAATGAGCAGTTCTTC CASSVLAPGNEQFF
- TRBJ1-5 - TRBV12-3/TRBV12-4 TGTGCCAGCAGTCCTTCCCCCTACAGGGATGGTCAGCCCCAGCATTTT CASSPSPYRDGQPQHF
- TRBJ2-7 few TRBV28 TGTGCCAGCAGTTTAACGGGGTTGGACGAGCAGTACTTC CASSLTGLDEQYF
TRBD1 TRBJ2-7 - TRBV7-3 TGTGCCAGCAGCACCACCGGGACAGTCGGCGAGCAGTACTTC CASSTTGTVGEQYF
TRBD1 TRBJ2-3 many TRBV11-2 TGTGCCAGCGGACAAGGGACAGCCAGCACAGATACGCAGTATTTT CASGQGTASTDTQYF
- TRBJ2-7 - TRBV10-1 TGCGCCAGCAGTGTAGGAGTTGGGGCCTACGAGCAGTACTTC CASSVGVGAYEQYF
- TRBJ2-1 - TRBV4-3 TGCGCCAGCAGCCAAGATCCCTCAGGAGCCGGGTACAATGAGCAGTTCTTC CASSQDPSGAGYNEQFF
- TRBJ2-3 many TRBV7-2 TGTGCCAGCAGCACCTATACCGGGAGTCTCAACACAGATACGCAGTATTTT CASSTYTGSLNTDTQYF
TRBD2 TRBJ2-2 - TRBV7-9 TGTGCCAGCAGCCCACCTAGCGGGAGGGAAGGTTTCACCGGGGAGCTGTTTTTT CASSPPSGREGFTGELFF
- TRBJ1-4 many TRBV4-1 TGCGCCAGCAGCATTCGCATAACTAATGAAAAACTGTTTTTT CASSIRITNEKLFF